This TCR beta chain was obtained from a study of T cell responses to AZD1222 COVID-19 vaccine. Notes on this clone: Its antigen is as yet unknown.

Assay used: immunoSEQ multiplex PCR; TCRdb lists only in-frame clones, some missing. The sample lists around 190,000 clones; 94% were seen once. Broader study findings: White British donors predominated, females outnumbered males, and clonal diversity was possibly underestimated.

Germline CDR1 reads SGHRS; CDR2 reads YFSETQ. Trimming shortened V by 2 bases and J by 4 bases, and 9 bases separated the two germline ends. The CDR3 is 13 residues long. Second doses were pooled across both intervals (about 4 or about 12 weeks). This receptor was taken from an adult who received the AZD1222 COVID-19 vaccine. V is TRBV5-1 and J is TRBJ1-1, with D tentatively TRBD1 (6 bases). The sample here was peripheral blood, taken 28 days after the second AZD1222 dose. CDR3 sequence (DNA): TGCGCCAGCAGCTTACAGGGAGCCACTGAAGCTTTCTTT. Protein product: CASSLQGATEAFF.